The 29 T cell receptor beta chains given below trace back to one sample, sequenced in a study of identical twins. TCRdb analysed the 5' RACE reads with MiXCR anew, one entry per CDR3 protein. The table includes 600,000 to 800,000 distinct CDR3 sequences, 21% detected once. This same sample was also taken into another study, of T cells expressing NK-cell markers.

Specimen: PBMCs. The receptors were sampled from a woman aged 18-29 years in good health.

This clonotype was seen a handful of times. V is TRBV29-1 and J is TRBJ2-7; a possible D gene is TRBD2 (7 bases). Trimming pared 4 bases from V and 0 bases from J, leaving 13 bases between. CDR3 length: 14 residues. Looked up from germline, CDR1 is SQVTM and CDR2 is ANQGSEA. CDR3 residues: CSVGAGGHSYEQYF. The CDR3 DNA sequence: TGCAGCGTTGGGGCCGGGGGGCACTCCTACGAGCAGTACTTC.

In its sample, this clonotype was seen many times. The chain links TRBV10-3 to TRBJ2-1; TRBD2 aligns across 11 bases. The CDR3 sequence is 16 residues long. V shed 5 bases, J shed 7 bases, and the junction held 10 bases outside the gene matches. Looked up from germline, CDR1 is ENHRY and CDR2 is SYGVKD. CDR3 sequence (DNA): TGTGCCATCAGTTCTATAGCGGGGGGGCCGAGGAATGAGCAGTTCTTC. Amino acids: CAISSIAGGPRNEQFF.

The CDR3 reads CASSPRGTPYNEQFF. The CDR3 region has the DNA TGTGCCAGCAGTCCCAGAGGGACGCCTTACAATGAGCAGTTCTTC. The chain joins TRBV12-3 or TRBV12-4 to TRBJ2-1; TRBD1 or TRBD2 may be the D gene (5 bases each). The CDR3 spans 15 residues. V was cut by 5 bases and J by 4 bases, with 15 bases left in between.

About this clonotype: In this CDR3 the conserved last residue, phenylalanine or tryptophan, is missing, so a read error is likely. The gene calls are TRBV15 and TRBJ1-2, with 8 bases identical to TRBD1. CDR1 and CDR2 (germline): LNHNV, YYDKDF (reference sequence). The CDR3 runs to 17 residues. With V trimmed by 5 bases and J by 4 bases, 15 bases remained unmatched. The CDR3 region has the DNA TGTGCCACCAGCGGTCCTACTCCGGGACAGGAGGTCTATGGCTACACCCTC. Protein product: CATSGPTPGQEVYGYTL.

Concerning this clonotype itself: A much larger clone differs by one base, so this may be a read error. The rearrangement joins TRBV3-1 to TRBJ2-7; 10 nucleotides align to TRBD2. The CDR3 is 14 amino acids. After removal of 4 bases from V and 2 bases from J, the junction contained 2 bases not matched to a gene. The germline CDR1 and CDR2 sequences are LGHDT and YNNKEL (reference sequence). The CDR3 here is CASSPSGGAYEQYF. The CDR3, as DNA: TGTGCCAGCAGCCCTAGCGGGGGAGCCTACGAGCAGTACTTC.

This clonotype was seen many times. V usage is TRBV20-1 and J usage is TRBJ1-1, with D hard to call. Trimming shortened V by 5 bases and J by 5 bases, and 12 bases separated the two germline ends. The CDR3 consists of 12 residues. Germline V gene data show CDR1 as DFQATT and CDR2 as SNEGSKA (reference sequence). CDR3 sequence: CSAALRDTEAFF. DNA for the CDR3: TGCAGTGCTGCGTTAAGGGATACTGAAGCTTTCTTT.

In its sample, this clonotype was seen many times. This chain uses TRBV9 with TRBJ2-3; D unclear. Trimming pared 0 bases from V and 3 bases from J, leaving 5 bases between. The CDR3 extends over 13 amino acids. Germline CDR1 and CDR2: SGDLS and YYNGEE. Here the CDR3 DNA reads TGTGCCAGCAGCGTAGGGGTAACAGATACGCAGTATTTT. It yields the protein CASSVGVTDTQYF.

This clonotype was seen repeatedly, ten times or more. V usage is TRBV7-9 and J usage is TRBJ2-3; 9 bases match TRBD2. CDR3 length: 15 residues. The junction had 9 bases not matched to a gene; V was cut back by 7 bases and J by 4 bases. From germline, CDR1 is SEHNR and CDR2 FQNEAQ (reference sequence). Written as DNA, the CDR3 is TGTGCCAGCACCGGAAGCGGGAGGCACCCAGATACGCAGTATTTT. Its protein is CASTGSGRHPDTQYF.

The chain couples TRBV7-2 to TRBJ2-1; D not resolved. The CDR3 has 15 amino acids. Germline V gene sequence: CDR1 SGHTA, CDR2 FQGNSA. Trimming cost V 5 bases and J 10 bases, with 21 bases left between them. The CDR3 loop reads CASSPGPAESREQFF. Here the CDR3 DNA reads TGTGCCAGCAGCCCAGGTCCGGCGGAGTCACGGGAGCAGTTCTTC. Combining the CDR3 with reference TRBV7-2 and TRBJ2-1 gives the whole variable domain GAGVSQSPSNKVTEKGKDVELRCDPISGHTALYWYRQSLGQGLEFLIYFQGNSAPDKSGLPSDRFSAERTGGSVSTLTIQRTQQEDSAVYLCASSPGPAESREQFFGPGTRLTVL.

This clonotype occurred many times. V usage is TRBV20-1 and J usage is TRBJ2-7; 7 bases fit TRBD2. This CDR3 comprises 14 residues. J lost 0 bases, V lost 3 bases, and 5 bases had no gene match. The V gene's germline CDR1 is DFQATT and CDR2 SNEGSKA (reference sequence). The CDR3 reads CSASRAGSSYEQYF. The CDR3 DNA sequence: TGCAGTGCTAGCCGAGCGGGGAGCTCCTACGAGCAGTACTTC.

This clonotype occurred a few times. V gene TRBV12-3 or TRBV12-4 combines with J gene TRBJ2-1; D may match TRBD1 or TRBD2 (5 bases each). Trimming stripped 3 bases from V and 6 bases from J, with 12 bases between. The CDR3 totals 14 residues. CDR3 nucleotides: TGTGCCAGCAGTTTTGTGGGTGGGGGCAATGAGCAGTTCTTC. Amino acids: CASSFVGGGNEQFF.

The V call is TRBV12-3 or TRBV12-4, the J call TRBJ2-1; possible D gene TRBD2, 6 bases. V lost 8 bases and J lost 2, with 13 bases in between. The CDR3 runs to 14 residues. The DNA for the CDR3 is TGTGCCAGCTGTAGCGGAGGCGCCTACAATGAGCAGTTCTTC. It specifies CASCSGGAYNEQFF.

At least ten counts were recorded for this clonotype. This sequence joins TRBV11-2 and TRBJ2-5; D is possibly TRBD1 or TRBD2 (6 bases each). The CDR3 extends over 15 amino acids. The germline V gene has CDR1 SGHAT and CDR2 FQNNGV. V was pared by 5 bases and J by 6 bases, with 19 bases between. This CDR3 reads CASSVEGGRTKTQYF. CDR3 nucleotide sequence: TGTGCCAGCAGCGTGGAAGGGGGGAGGACCAAGACCCAGTACTTC. Together with reference TRBV11-2 and TRBJ2-5, the CDR3 gives the full variable domain: EAGVAQSPRYKIIEKRQSVAFWCNPISGHATLYWYQQILGQGPKLLIQFQNNGVVDDSQLPKDRFSAERLKGVDSTLKIQPAKLEDSAVYLCASSVEGGRTKTQYFGPGTRLLVL.

The CDR3 DNA follows: TGTGCCAGCAGCCAGACATCGGAGACCCAGTACTTC. Translating it yields CASSQTSETQYF. The V and J genes are TRBV7-9 and TRBJ2-5; no reliable D call. CDR1 and CDR2 from the germline V gene are SEHNR and FQNEAQ (reference sequence). The CDR3 is 12 residues long. V lost 5 bases to trimming and J lost 5 bases, with 9 bases between them.

CDR3: CASKRIPFDYEQYF. CDR3 DNA sequence: TGTGCCAGCAAAAGGATCCCATTTGACTACGAGCAGTACTTC. The gene calls are TRBV6-1 and TRBJ2-7; no reliable D call. The CDR3 has 14 residues. Trimming stripped 7 bases from V and 3 bases from J, with 16 bases between. The germline CDR1 and CDR2 sequences are MNHNS and SASEGT.

This clonotype has at least ten counts. The rearrangement uses TRBV10-3 and TRBJ1-5, with a tentative D call TRBD1 (6 bases). Trimming shortened V by 9 bases and J by 3 bases, and 15 bases separated the two germline ends. Germline V gives CDR1 ENHRY, CDR2 SYGVKD. The CDR3 totals 14 residues. The CDR3 bases are TGTGCCATTGGGGAGGGACACTCCAATCAGCCCCAGCATTTT. Its protein is CAIGEGHSNQPQHF.

The gene calls are TRBV5-1 and TRBJ2-1; TRBD1 might be the D (5 bases). V was trimmed by 0 bases and J by 1 base, leaving 11 bases between them. CDR3 length: 16 amino acids. Germline loops: CDR1 SGHRS, CDR2 YFSETQ. This chain's CDR3 is CASSLDPGRSYNEQFF. Here the CDR3 DNA reads TGCGCCAGCAGCTTGGATCCAGGGCGGTCCTACAATGAGCAGTTCTTC. Variable domain in full (rest from reference TRBV5-1 and TRBJ2-1): KAGVTQTPRYLIKTRGQQVTLSCSPISGHRSVSWYQQTPGQGLQFLFEYFSETQRNKGNFPGRFSGRQFSNSRSEMNVSTLELGDSALYLCASSLDPGRSYNEQFFGPGTRLTVL.

This clonotype was counted ten times or more. V is TRBV20-1 and J is TRBJ2-3; 9 positions match TRBD2. J was trimmed by 4 bases and V by 5 bases; bases with no gene match: 13. Germline V gives CDR1 DFQATT, CDR2 SNEGSKA (reference sequence). The CDR3 has 16 residues. DNA for the CDR3: TGCAGTGCTCAGCTTTCCCGTAGCGGGAGCGCAGATACGCAGTATTTT. It is translated as CSAQLSRSGSADTQYF.

About this clonotype itself: Germline is not matched at one junction end, which may reflect a read error. This rearrangement joins TRBV9 to TRBJ2-7; TRBD2 is a possible D gene (5 bases). The germline gives CDR1 SGDLS, CDR2 YYNGEE. This CDR3 region has 14 residues. For the CDR3, the DNA is TGTGCCAGCAGAGTAGATGCCGGGGAGTACGAGCAGTACTTC. This sequence encodes CASRVDAGEYEQYF.

J is TRBJ2-3 and V is TRBV29-1; 14 bases are shared with TRBD2. The CDR3 spans 15 residues. Germline CDR1 is SQVTM and CDR2 is ANQGSEA. V shed 7 bases, J shed 3 bases, and the junction held 6 bases outside the gene matches. The CDR3 loop reads CSARLAGGPTDTQYF. The CDR3 region has the DNA TGCAGCGCTCGACTAGCGGGAGGGCCAACAGATACGCAGTATTTT.

V gene TRBV7-9 combines with J gene TRBJ1-1, with a weak D call TRBD1 (5 bases). Germline V gene data show CDR1 as SEHNR and CDR2 as FQNEAQ (reference sequence). V lost 3 bases, J lost 4 bases, and 9 bases lay in between. This CDR3 is built from 13 residues. The DNA for the CDR3 is TGTGCCAGCAGCTTCGCGGGGGGCACTGAAGCTTTCTTT. This translates into CASSFAGGTEAFF.

This clonotype has only a few counts. V and J are TRBV6-5 and TRBJ2-7; 7 bases are a match to TRBD1. Germline lookup yields CDR1 MNHEY and CDR2 SVGAGI. The CDR3 is 12 residues long. V shed 5 bases, J shed 5 bases, and the junction held 3 bases outside the gene matches. The CDR3 nucleotides read TGTGCCAGCAGTACGCAGGGGGACGAGCAGTACTTC. This encodes CASSTQGDEQYF.

This clonotype was observed a few times. V usage is TRBV12-3 or TRBV12-4 and J usage is TRBJ2-2; D ambiguous. Trimming removed 6 bases at V and 3 bases at J, with 11 bases between. This CDR3 has 14 amino acids. In DNA form, the CDR3 reads TGTGCCAGCAGGACCCCTTCCTACACCGGGGAGCTGTTTTTT. Translated: CASRTPSYTGELFF.

The V gene is TRBV6-6, the J gene TRBJ2-1; D gene ambiguous. The V end was cut by 11 bases, the J end by 4 bases, with 15 bases between. In germline, CDR1 is MNHNY, CDR2 SVGAGI (reference sequence). The CDR3 is 13 amino acids. The CDR3 reads CASDPGRYNEQFF. In nucleotides, the CDR3 is TGTGCCTCCGACCCCGGCAGATACAATGAGCAGTTCTTC.

V usage is TRBV6-5 and J usage is TRBJ2-1; tentative D call: TRBD1 (5 bases). CDR1 and CDR2 (germline): MNHEY, SVGAGI. The length of the CDR3 is 14 residues. V was shortened by 2 bases and J by 4 bases, with 9 bases between the two germline ends. The CDR3 coding sequence is TGTGCCAGCAGTTACCAGGGTTCGTACAATGAGCAGTTCTTC. It yields the protein CASSYQGSYNEQFF.

The CDR3 spells CASSPGQGLWGEQFF. The DNA of the CDR3 is TGTGCCAGCAGCCCGGGACAGGGGCTTTGGGGTGAGCAGTTCTTC. V is TRBV4-2 and J is TRBJ2-1; 10 bases are a match to TRBD1. Germline CDR1 is LGHNA and CDR2 is YNFKEQ. Trimming took 4 bases from V and 9 from J; bases not matched to a gene: 9. This CDR3 contains 15 residues.

This clonotype was detected a few times. The CDR3, as DNA: TGTGCCAGCAAGCTAGCGGGAGCTTTAGATACGCAGTATTTT. Translating it yields CASKLAGALDTQYF. The chain joins TRBV7-8 to TRBJ2-3; 10 nucleotides agree with TRBD2. Germline CDR1 reads SGHVS; CDR2 reads FQNEAQ. CDR3 length equals 14 residues. The junction had 6 bases not matched to a gene; V was cut back by 7 bases and J by 5 bases.

As to this clonotype: Mismatch with germline at one junction end may stem from a read error. The chain recombines TRBV20-1 with TRBJ2-5, with 9 nucleotides matching TRBD2. CDR3 length: 17 residues. Per the germline V gene, CDR1 is DFQATT and CDR2 is SNEGSKA (reference sequence). The CDR3 region is CCARVRVAGAIQETQYF. The CDR3, as DNA: TGCTGTGCTAGAGTAAGGGTAGCGGGGGCCATCCAAGAGACCCAGTACTTC.

This sequence joins TRBV4-3 and TRBJ2-2, with D perhaps matching TRBD1 (6 bases). This CDR3 comprises 15 residues. Trimming shortened V by 0 bases and J by 2 bases, and 7 bases separated the two germline ends. Germline loops: CDR1 LGHNA, CDR2 YSLEER. CDR3 amino acids: CASSQEGANTGELFF. DNA for the CDR3: TGCGCCAGCAGCCAAGAGGGGGCTAACACCGGGGAGCTGTTTTTT.